This T cell receptor (beta chain) was retrieved from a study of blood T cell repertoires in COVID-19. Study details: Whether acute or convalescent, the COVID-19 samples came from the United States, Italy and Spain. The cDNA or gDNA used as material had been derived from T cells, B-cell-depleted T cells, or PBMCs.

Original analysis: Counts of nucleated cells, estimated from reference gene primer amplification, were obtained. Profiling relied on immunoSEQ multiplex PCR, and the TCRdb table lists in-frame clones only, not all of them. From that table come the V and J calls and clone size; the DNA was used to work out D and trimming. The table lists 100,000 to 150,000 clones, about 80% of them singletons. V lost 5 bases and J lost 8, with 12 bases in between. The CDR3 extends over 13 amino acids. The V gene's germline CDR1 is SGHTA and CDR2 FQGTGA. The sequence was obtained from a man aged 40-49 years with active or convalescent COVID-19. Sequencing was carried out using peripheral blood. This chain connects TRBV7-3 to TRBJ1-4; D ambiguous. Here the CDR3 DNA reads TGTGCCAGCAGCCCGATAGCTGGGGAAAAACTGTTTTTT. Encoded protein: CASSPIAGEKLFF.